The clone carrying this TCR beta chain is deemed medium-sized (0.01 to 0.1%) by its frequency. Its antigen is not known. The record originates from a study of CXCR3-negative and CXCR3-positive naive CD8 T cells. Study information: Total TRB output reached 130 million or so reads, about 1.5 +/- 0.3 million per library.

Findings of the study overall: Most assays were run on fresh PBMCs (CXCR3 expression partially decreased after cryopreservation).

CDR1 is SNHLY, CDR2 FYNNEI, per germline. The CDR3 is 14 residues long. UMI-tagged TRB cDNA libraries were built via 5' RACE. TCRdb re-called the 5' RACE reads and gives one entry per CDR3 protein, without DNA. Its clone listing holds 9,100 or so distinct CDR3 sequences. The source of this sequence is a human donor in good health. Some clones in this sample may be carry-over from other donors' samples. The sequenced sample was naive CXCR3- CD8+ T cells from blood. Stated subset: CD45RO-CCR7+CD27+CD95- naive CD8+ T cells lacking CXCR3 (TNR3-). The chain recombines TRBV2 with TRBJ2-5; with no DNA, the TCRdb D assignment of TRBD1 cannot be verified. The CDR3 here is CASSDRAYQETQYF.